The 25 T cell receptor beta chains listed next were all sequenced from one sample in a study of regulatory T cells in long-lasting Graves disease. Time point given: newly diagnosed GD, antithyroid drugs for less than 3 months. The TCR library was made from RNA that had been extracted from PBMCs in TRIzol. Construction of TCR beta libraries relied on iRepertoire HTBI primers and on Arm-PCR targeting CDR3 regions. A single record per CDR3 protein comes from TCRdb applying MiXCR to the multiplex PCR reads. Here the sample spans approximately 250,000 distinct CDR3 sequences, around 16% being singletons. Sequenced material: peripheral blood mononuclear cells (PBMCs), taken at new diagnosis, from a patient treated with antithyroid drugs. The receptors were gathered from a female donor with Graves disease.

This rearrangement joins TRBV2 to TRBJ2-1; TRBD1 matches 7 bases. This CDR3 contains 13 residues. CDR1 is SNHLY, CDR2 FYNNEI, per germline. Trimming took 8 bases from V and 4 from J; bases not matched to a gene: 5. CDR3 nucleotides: TGTGCCAGCCGCAGACAGGGATACAATGAGCAGTTCTTC. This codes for CASRRQGYNEQFF.

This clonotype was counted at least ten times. CDR3 bases: TGTGCCAGCAGTTACTCGGGTGGAGGAGCGGGGCGTTACGAGCAGTACTTC. Its protein product is CASSYSGGGAGRYEQYF. V usage is TRBV6-6 and J usage is TRBJ2-7; TRBD2 matches at 7 bases. V lost 0 bases, J lost 4 bases, and 12 bases stayed unmatched. Germline assignment: CDR1 MNHNY and CDR2 SVGAGI (reference sequence). The CDR3 has 17 residues.

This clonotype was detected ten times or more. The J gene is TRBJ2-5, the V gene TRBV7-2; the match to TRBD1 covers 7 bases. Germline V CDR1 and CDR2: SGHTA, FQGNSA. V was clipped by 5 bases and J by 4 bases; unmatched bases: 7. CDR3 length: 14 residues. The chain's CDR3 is CASSGRQGPETQYF. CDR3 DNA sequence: TGTGCCAGCAGCGGACGACAGGGCCCAGAGACCCAGTACTTC.

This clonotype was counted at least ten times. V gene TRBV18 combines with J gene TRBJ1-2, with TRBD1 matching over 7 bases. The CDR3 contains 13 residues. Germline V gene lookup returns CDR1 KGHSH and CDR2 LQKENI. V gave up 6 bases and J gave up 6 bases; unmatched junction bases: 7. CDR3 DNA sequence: TGTGCCAGCTCCCCCGACAGGGAAAATGGCTACACCTTC. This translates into CASSPDRENGYTF.

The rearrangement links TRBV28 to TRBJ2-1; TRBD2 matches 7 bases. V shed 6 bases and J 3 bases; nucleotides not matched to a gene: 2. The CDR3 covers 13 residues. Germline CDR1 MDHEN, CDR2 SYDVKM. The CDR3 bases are TGTGCCAGCAGGGGAGGGGACTACAATGAGCAGTTCTTC. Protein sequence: CASRGGDYNEQFF. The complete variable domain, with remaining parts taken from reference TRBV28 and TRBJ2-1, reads DVKVTQSSRYLVKRTGEKVFLECVQDMDHENMFWYRQDPGLGLRLIYFSYDVKMKEKGDIPEGYSVSREKKERFSLILESASTNQTSMYLCASRGGDYNEQFFGPGTRLTVL.

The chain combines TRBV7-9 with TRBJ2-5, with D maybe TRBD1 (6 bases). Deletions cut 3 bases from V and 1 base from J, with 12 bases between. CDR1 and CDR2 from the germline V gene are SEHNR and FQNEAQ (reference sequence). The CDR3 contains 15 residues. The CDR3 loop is CASSFKGEPQETQYF. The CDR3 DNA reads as TGTGCCAGCAGCTTCAAGGGGGAACCCCAAGAGACCCAGTACTTC.

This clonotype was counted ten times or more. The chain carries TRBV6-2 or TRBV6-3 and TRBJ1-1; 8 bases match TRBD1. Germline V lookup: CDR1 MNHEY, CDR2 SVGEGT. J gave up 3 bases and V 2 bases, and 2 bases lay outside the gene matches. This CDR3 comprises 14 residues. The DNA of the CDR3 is TGTGCCAGCAGTTACGACAGGGGCCACACTGAAGCTTTCTTT. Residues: CASSYDRGHTEAFF.

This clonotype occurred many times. DNA of the CDR3: TGTGCCAGTGCCAGGGGGGAAACCTACGAGCAGTACTTC. Its protein is CASARGETYEQYF. The J gene is TRBJ2-7, the V gene TRBV19; weak D call: TRBD1 (7 bases). The CDR3 extends over 13 amino acids. The V gene's germline CDR1 is LNHDA and CDR2 SQIVND (reference sequence). The V end lost 8 bases, the J end lost 2 bases, and 13 bases lay between the germline ends.

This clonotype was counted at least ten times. DNA of the CDR3: TGTGCCAGCAGCCACATAGCGGGAGGGACTGAGACCCAGTACTTC. This gives the protein CASSHIAGGTETQYF. The rearrangement joins TRBV3-1 to TRBJ2-5; 11 nucleotides align to TRBD2. The CDR3 loop spans 15 amino acids. Germline V gives CDR1 LGHDT, CDR2 YNNKEL (reference sequence). With 3 bases clipped from V and 5 bases from J, the junction kept 5 bases outside the gene matches.

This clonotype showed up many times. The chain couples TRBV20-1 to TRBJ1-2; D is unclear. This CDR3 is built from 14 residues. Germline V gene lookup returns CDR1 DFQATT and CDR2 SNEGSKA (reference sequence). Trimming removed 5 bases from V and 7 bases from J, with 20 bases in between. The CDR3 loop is CSASKTGLWGGYTF. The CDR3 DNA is TGCAGTGCTTCGAAAACGGGATTATGGGGTGGCTACACCTTC.

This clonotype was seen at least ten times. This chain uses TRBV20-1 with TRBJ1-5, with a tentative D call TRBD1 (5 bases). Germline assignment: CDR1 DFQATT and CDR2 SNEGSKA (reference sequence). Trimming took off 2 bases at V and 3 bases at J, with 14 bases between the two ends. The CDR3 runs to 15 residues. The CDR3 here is CSARPLGTVNQPQHF. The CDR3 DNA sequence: TGCAGTGCTAGACCATTAGGGACGGTCAATCAGCCCCAGCATTTT.

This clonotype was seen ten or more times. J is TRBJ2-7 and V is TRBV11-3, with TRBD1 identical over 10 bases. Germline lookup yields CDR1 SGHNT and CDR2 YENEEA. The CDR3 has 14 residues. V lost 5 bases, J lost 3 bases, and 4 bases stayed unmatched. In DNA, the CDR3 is TGTGCCAGCAGCCCCCGGGACAGGGGCTACGAGCAGTACTTC. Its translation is CASSPRDRGYEQYF.

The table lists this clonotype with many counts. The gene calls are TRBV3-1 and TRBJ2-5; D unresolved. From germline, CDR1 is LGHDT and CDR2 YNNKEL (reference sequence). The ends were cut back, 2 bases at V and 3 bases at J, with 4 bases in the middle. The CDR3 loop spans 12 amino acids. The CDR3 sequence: CASSQFEETQYF. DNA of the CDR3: TGTGCCAGCAGCCAATTTGAAGAGACCCAGTACTTC.

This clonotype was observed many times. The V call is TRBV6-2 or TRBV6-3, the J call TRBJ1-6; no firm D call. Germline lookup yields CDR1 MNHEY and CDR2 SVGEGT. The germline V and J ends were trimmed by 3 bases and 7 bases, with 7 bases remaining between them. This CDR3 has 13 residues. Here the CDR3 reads CASSYSENSPLHF. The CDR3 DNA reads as TGTGCCAGCAGTTATTCTGAGAATTCACCCCTCCACTTT.

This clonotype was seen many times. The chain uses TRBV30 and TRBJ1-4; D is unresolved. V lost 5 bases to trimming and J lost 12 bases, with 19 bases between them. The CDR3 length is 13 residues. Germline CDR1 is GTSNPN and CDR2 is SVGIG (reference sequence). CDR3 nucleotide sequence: TGTGCCTGGGTCCCGGCCACACAAGAGGAACTGTTTTTT. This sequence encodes CAWVPATQEELFF.

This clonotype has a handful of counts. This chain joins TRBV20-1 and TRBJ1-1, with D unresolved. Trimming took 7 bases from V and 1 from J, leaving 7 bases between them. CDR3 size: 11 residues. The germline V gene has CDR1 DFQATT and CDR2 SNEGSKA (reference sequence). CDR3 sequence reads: CSGQPNTEAFF. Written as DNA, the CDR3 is TGCAGTGGACAACCGAACACTGAAGCTTTCTTT.

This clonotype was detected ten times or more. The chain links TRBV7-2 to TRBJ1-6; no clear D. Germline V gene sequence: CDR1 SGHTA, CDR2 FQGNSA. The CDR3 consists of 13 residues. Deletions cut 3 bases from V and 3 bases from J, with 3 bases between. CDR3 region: CASSFDYNSPLHF. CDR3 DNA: TGTGCCAGCAGCTTCGACTATAATTCACCCCTCCACTTT.

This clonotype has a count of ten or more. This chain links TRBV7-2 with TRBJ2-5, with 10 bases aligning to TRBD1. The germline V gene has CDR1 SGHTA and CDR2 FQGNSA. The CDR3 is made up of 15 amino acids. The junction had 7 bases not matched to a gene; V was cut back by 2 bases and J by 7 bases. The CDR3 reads CASSLQRDRGSTQYF. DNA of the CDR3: TGTGCCAGCAGCTTACAGCGGGACAGGGGATCGACCCAGTACTTC.

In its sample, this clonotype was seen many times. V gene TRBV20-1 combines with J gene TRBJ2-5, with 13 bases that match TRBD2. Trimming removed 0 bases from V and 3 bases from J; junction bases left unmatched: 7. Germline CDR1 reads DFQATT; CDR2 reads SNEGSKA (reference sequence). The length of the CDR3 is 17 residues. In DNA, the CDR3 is TGCAGTGCTAGAGATCCTGTCGGACTAGCGGGAGAAGAGACCCAGTACTTC. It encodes CSARDPVGLAGEETQYF.

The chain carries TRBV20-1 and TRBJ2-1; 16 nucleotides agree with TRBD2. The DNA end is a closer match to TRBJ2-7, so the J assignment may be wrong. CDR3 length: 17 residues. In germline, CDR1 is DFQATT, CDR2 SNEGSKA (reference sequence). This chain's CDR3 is CSAREGTSGRAGYEQYF. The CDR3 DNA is TGCAGTGCTAGAGAGGGGACTAGCGGGAGGGCCGGGTACGAGCAGTACTTC.

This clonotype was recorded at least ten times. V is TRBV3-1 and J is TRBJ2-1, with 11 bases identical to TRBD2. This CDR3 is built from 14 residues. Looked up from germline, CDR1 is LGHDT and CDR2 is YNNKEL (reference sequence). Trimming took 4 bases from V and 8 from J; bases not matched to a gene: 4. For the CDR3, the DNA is TGTGCCAGCAGCCCGGGGACTAGCGGTGATGAGCAGTTCTTC. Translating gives CASSPGTSGDEQFF.

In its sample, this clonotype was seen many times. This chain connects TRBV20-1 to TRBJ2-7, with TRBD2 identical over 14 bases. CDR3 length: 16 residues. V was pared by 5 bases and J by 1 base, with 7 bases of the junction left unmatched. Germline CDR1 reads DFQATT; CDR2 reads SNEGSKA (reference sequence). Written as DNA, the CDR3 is TGCAGTGCTCCCCGAGGGACTAGCGGGGGATCCTACGAGCAGTACTTC. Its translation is CSAPRGTSGGSYEQYF.

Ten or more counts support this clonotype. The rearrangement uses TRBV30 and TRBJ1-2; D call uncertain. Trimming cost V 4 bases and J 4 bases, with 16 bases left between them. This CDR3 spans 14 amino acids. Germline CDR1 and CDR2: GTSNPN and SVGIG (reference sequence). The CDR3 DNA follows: TGTGCCTGGAATCACCGGGATACCCTCTATGGCTACACCTTC. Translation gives CAWNHRDTLYGYTF.

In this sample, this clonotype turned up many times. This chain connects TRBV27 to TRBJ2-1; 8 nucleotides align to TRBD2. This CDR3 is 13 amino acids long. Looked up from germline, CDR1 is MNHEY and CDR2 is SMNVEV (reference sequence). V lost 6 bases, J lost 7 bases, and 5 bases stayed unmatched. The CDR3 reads CASREREWNEQFF. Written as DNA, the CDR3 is TGTGCCAGCAGGGAGCGGGAGTGGAATGAGCAGTTCTTC.

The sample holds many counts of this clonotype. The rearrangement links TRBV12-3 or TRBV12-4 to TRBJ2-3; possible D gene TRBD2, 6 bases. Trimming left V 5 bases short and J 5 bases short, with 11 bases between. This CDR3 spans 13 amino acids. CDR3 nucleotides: TGTGCCAGCAGTCCCGGGACTGGAGATACGCAGTATTTT. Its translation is CASSPGTGDTQYF.